This T cell receptor beta chain was captured by sequencing in a study of CD4+ T cells in melanoma (dated by TCRdb to between 2021 and 2024). A note on the overall study: The study investigated neoantigen-specific CD4+ T cells in human melanoma. General findings and caveats noted by the study authors: Neoantigen-specific CD4+ T cells in melanoma were reported to show diverse differentiation states. The report described a correlation between neoantigen-specific CD4+ T cells and the function of CD8+ T cells, macrophages and B cells.

The donors were people with melanoma. Libraries were constructed by the immunoSEQ multiplex PCR assay. Sourced from immuneACCESS, this table was stored by TCRdb with only in-frame sequences that have V and J called. A share of the clones is absent; for the studies checked, an unresolved V gene accounts for under half, and the remainder has no known explanation. In this sample the table shows about 110,000 clones, roughly 90% of which occur a single time. Clones ranked in the top ten supply 3.3% of the sample. Remarks on this clone: Its target antigen remains unknown. Base-call qualities are not available, and no considerably larger clone is one nucleotide away.

V lost 1 base and J lost 0 bases, and the count of bases not matched to a germline gene is 5. Via the germline V gene, CDR1 is SGHTA and CDR2 FQGNSA. The CDR3 has 16 amino acids, counting the end cysteine and phenylalanine. Only CDR3 DNA remains: 48 bases, in frame from the first base. The TCR originated in a human donor with melanoma. The sequence links TRBV7-2 to TRBJ2-7; 8 of the junction bases match TRBD1. The source material was peripheral blood. The DNA sequence is TGTGCCAGCAGCTTAGGGGCAGGACAGGGCTCCTACGAGCAGTACTTC. Its amino acids are CASSLGAGQGSYEQYF.